Presented here are 8 T cell receptor beta chains from one specimen sequenced in a study of spatial heterogeneity in lung cancer. The time point here: blood at routine non-recurrence follow-up after resection. Tumor, nontumor lung or frozen PBMC supplied whole RNA, sequenced without sorting. One entry per CDR3 protein results from TCRdb running MiXCR on the 5' RACE reads. The data contain under 150,000 distinct CDR3 sequences, about 12% of them singletons. Material: PBMCs, obtained at follow-up. The source is a male donor with early-stage non-small cell lung cancer.

This clonotype came up many times. This chain links TRBV28 with TRBJ1-4; D might be TRBD1 (6 bases). CDR1 MDHEN and CDR2 SYDVKM come from the germline V gene. Trimming stripped 4 bases from V and 8 bases from J, with 14 bases between. The CDR3 loop spans 14 amino acids. CDR3 residues: CASSSGQYGEKLFF. CDR3 bases: TGTGCCAGCAGTTCCGGACAGTATGGGGAAAAACTGTTTTTT.

The chain has TRBV2 and TRBJ1-4; 8 bases map to TRBD1. The CDR3 has 15 residues. Germline CDR1 is SNHLY and CDR2 is FYNNEI. J was trimmed by 4 bases and V by 3 bases; bases with no gene match: 4. The CDR3, as DNA: TGTGCCAGCAGTGAGGGGACAGGATATAATGAAAAACTGTTTTTT. Translated: CASSEGTGYNEKLFF.

The chain joins TRBV28 to TRBJ2-7; TRBD1 or TRBD2 may be the D gene (5 bases each). This CDR3 is built from 12 residues. Trimming shortened V by 1 base and J by 9 bases, and 10 bases separated the two germline ends. From germline, CDR1 is MDHEN and CDR2 SYDVKM. CDR3 residues: CASSLFRDGQYF. The CDR3 DNA reads TGTGCCAGCAGTTTATTCCGGGACGGGCAGTACTTC.

This clonotype was seen more than once but under ten times. The chain employs TRBV10-3 and TRBJ1-2, with D possibly matching TRBD1 (5 bases). Germline CDR1 is ENHRY and CDR2 is SYGVKD. This CDR3 contains 14 residues. Trimming removed 0 bases at V and 5 bases at J, with 10 bases between. CDR3: CAISESRQGYGYTF. The CDR3 DNA reads as TGTGCCATCAGTGAGTCGAGGCAGGGTTATGGCTACACCTTC.

This chain uses TRBV20-1 with TRBJ2-3; D is possibly TRBD2 (5 bases). V was cut by 6 bases and J by 3 bases, with 19 bases left in between. The CDR3 is 15 residues long. The V gene's germline CDR1 is DFQATT and CDR2 SNEGSKA (reference sequence). Written as DNA, the CDR3 is TGCAGTGCCCAGGCGGGCGAGGAATTAACAGATACGCAGTATTTT. The encoded protein is CSAQAGEELTDTQYF.

This clonotype was seen repeatedly, ten times or more. The gene calls are TRBV29-1 and TRBJ1-1; TRBD1 matches at 8 bases. This CDR3 has 15 residues. Germline-derived CDR1 and CDR2 are SQVTM and ANQGSEA. After removal of 7 bases from V and 6 bases from J, the junction contained 16 bases not matched to a gene. The CDR3 coding sequence is TGCAGCGCCAAAATCGCAGGGGGCGCGGGCTCTGAAGCTTTCTTT. This encodes CSAKIAGGAGSEAFF.

This clonotype showed up just a few times. V usage is TRBV24-1 and J usage is TRBJ2-1; D could derive from TRBD1 or TRBD2 (6 bases each). Between the trimmed V and J ends, which lost 4 bases and 8 bases, there was a span of 14 bases. The CDR3 length is 14 residues. From germline, CDR1 is KGHDR and CDR2 SFDVKD. CDR3 sequence (DNA): TGTGCCACCAGTGACGTTGTAAGGGGGGATGAGCAGTTCTTC. It encodes CATSDVVRGDEQFF.

This clonotype was seen ten or more times. This chain links TRBV6-5 with TRBJ2-7; D gene unclear. The CDR3 runs 14 residues. V was shortened by 6 bases and J by 0 bases, with 12 bases between the two germline ends. Per germline, CDR1 MNHEY and CDR2 SVGAGI. The DNA of the CDR3 is TGTGCCAGCAGACACGACACCTACTCCTACGAGCAGTACTTC. Translated: CASRHDTYSYEQYF.